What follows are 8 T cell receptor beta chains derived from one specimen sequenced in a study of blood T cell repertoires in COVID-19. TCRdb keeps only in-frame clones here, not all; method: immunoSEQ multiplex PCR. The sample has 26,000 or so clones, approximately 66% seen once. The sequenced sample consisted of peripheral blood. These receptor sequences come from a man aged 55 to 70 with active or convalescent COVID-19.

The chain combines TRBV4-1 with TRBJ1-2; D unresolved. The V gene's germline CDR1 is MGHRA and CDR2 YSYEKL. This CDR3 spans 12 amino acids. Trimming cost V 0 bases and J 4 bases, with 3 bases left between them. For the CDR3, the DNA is TGCGCCAGCAGCCAAGAGAGCTATGGCTACACCTTC. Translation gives CASSQESYGYTF.

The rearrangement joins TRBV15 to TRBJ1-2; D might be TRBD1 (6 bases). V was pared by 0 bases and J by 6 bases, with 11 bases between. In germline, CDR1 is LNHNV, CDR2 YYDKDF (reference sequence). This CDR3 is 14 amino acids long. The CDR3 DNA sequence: TGTGCCACCAGCAGAGATCTGGACAGTCATGGCTACACCTTC. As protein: CATSRDLDSHGYTF. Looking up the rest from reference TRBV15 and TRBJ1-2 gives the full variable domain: DAMVIQNPRYQVTQFGKPVTLSCSQTLNHNVMYWYQQKSSQAPKLLFHYYDKDFNNEADTPDNFQSRRPNTSFCFLDIRSPGLGDTAMYLCATSRDLDSHGYTFGSGTRLTVV.

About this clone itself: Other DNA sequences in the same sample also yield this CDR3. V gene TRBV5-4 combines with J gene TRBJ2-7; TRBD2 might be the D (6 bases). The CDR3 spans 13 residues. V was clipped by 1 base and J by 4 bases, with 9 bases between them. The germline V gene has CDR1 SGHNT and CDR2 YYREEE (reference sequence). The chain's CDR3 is CASSLTGVYEQYF. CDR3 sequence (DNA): TGTGCCAGCAGCTTGACGGGAGTATACGAGCAGTACTTC.

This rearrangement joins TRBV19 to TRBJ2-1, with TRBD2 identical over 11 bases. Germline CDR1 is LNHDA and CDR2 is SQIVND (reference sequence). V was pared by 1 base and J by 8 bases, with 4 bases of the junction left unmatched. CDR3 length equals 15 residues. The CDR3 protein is CASSIGSGRGDEQFF. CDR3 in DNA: TGTGCCAGTAGTATAGGTAGCGGGAGGGGAGATGAGCAGTTCTTC.

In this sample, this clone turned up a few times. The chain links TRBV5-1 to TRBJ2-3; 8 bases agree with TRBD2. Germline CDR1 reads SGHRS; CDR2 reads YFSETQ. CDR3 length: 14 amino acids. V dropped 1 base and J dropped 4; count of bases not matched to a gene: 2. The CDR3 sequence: CASSLTGGPDTQYF. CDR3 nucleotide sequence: TGCGCCAGCAGCTTGACGGGGGGGCCAGATACGCAGTATTTT.

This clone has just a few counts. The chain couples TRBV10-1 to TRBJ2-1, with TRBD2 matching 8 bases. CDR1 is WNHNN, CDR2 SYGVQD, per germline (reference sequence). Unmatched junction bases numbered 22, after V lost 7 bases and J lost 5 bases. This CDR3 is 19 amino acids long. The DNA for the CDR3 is TGCGCCAGCAACAAGACACAGGGCCTTCGAGCGGGGGTGCACAATGAGCAGTTCTTC. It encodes CASNKTQGLRAGVHNEQFF.

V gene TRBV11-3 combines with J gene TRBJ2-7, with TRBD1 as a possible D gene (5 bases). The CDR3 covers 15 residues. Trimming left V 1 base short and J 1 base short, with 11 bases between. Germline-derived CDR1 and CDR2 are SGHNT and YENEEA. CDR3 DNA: TGTGCCAGCAGCTTAGGCCAGGGTCTGTCCTACGAGCAGTACTTC. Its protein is CASSLGQGLSYEQYF.

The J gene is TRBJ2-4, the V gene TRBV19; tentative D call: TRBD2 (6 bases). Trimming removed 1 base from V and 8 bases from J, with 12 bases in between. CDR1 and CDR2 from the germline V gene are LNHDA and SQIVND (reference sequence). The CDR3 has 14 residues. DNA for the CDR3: TGTGCCAGTAGTATAGTCGGGGGAAAGCACATTCAGTACTTC. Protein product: CASSIVGGKHIQYF.